Below, 22 T cell receptor beta chains from the same sample are listed, as sequenced in a study of cytomegalovirus exposure and HLA in healthy donors (dated by TCRdb to the late 2010s). Library method: the immunoSEQ multiplex PCR assay. For the multiplex PCR, a mixture combining 60 forward primers for TCR Vbeta segments and 13 reverse primers for TCR Jbeta segments was used. TCRdb carries this immuneACCESS record with in-frame sequences only. Its versions omit some clonotypes, under half of them owing to an unresolved V gene in the studies checked, with the rest unexplained. The sample's table covers more than 40,000 clones. The ten largest clones represent 2.1% of the sample. Sequenced material: PBMCs. These receptors originate from a woman aged 35 to 49 in good health and CMV-seronegative.

The J gene is TRBJ2-3, the V gene TRBV6-5; a weak D match, TRBD2 (5 bases). Per the germline V gene, CDR1 is MNHEY and CDR2 is SVGAGI. V shed 4 bases and J shed 1 base, with 6 bases lying between them. The CDR3 spans 13 residues. CDR3 region: CASSFSGTDTQYF. DNA of the CDR3: TGTGCCAGCAGTTTTAGCGGCACAGATACGCAGTATTTT.

The chain uses TRBV7-2 and TRBJ2-1; 13 bases are shared with TRBD2. V was clipped by 0 bases and J by 8 bases; unmatched bases: 7. This CDR3 comprises 17 residues. CDR1 is SGHTA, CDR2 FQGNSA, per germline. In DNA form, the CDR3 reads TGTGCCAGCAGCTTAGCCCCGACTAGCGGGGGGATGGATGAGCAGTTCTTC. Residues: CASSLAPTSGGMDEQFF.

This chain links TRBV5-1 with TRBJ1-4; 8 bases are shared with TRBD1. J was trimmed by 8 bases and V by 2 bases; bases with no gene match: 5. Germline V gene data show CDR1 as SGHRS and CDR2 as YFSETQ. The CDR3 contains 14 residues. The CDR3 DNA sequence: TGCGCCAGCAGCTTACAGGGGGAGGGGGAAAAACTGTTTTTT. It yields the protein CASSLQGEGEKLFF.

The rearrangement links TRBV27 to TRBJ2-7; TRBD1 matches 9 bases. This CDR3 is 14 amino acids long. In germline, CDR1 is MNHEY, CDR2 SMNVEV (reference sequence). J gave up 2 bases and V 6 bases, and 5 bases lay outside the gene matches. CDR3 protein: CASRTGGHAYEQYF. The CDR3 DNA reads as TGTGCCAGCAGGACAGGGGGTCACGCCTACGAGCAGTACTTC.

This clone ranks as medium-sized in terms of frequency. V and J are TRBV6-1 and TRBJ1-4; 7 bases align to TRBD1. The CDR3 consists of 13 residues. Germline V lookup: CDR1 MNHNS, CDR2 SASEGT. V shed 5 bases and J 7 bases; nucleotides not matched to a gene: 4. This chain's CDR3 is CASSLTGPEKLFF. The CDR3 region has the DNA TGTGCCAGCAGTTTGACAGGGCCTGAAAAACTGTTTTTT.

The V and J genes are TRBV5-1 and TRBJ2-5; TRBD2 matches 8 bases. Unmatched junction bases numbered 9, after V lost 0 bases and J lost 5 bases. The germline V gene encodes CDR1 SGHRS and CDR2 YFSETQ. The CDR3 length is 16 residues. CDR3 residues: CASSLAVRGGPETQYF. The CDR3, as DNA: TGCGCCAGCAGCTTGGCCGTTCGGGGGGGCCCGGAGACCCAGTACTTC.

V gene TRBV13 combines with J gene TRBJ2-3, with TRBD1 as a possible D gene (5 bases). Trimming took off 5 bases at V and 2 bases at J, with 17 bases between the two ends. The CDR3 loop spans 16 amino acids. Germline V CDR1 and CDR2: PRHDT, FYEKMQ (reference sequence). CDR3: CASSPQGSALTDTQYF. DNA of the CDR3: TGTGCCAGCAGCCCTCAGGGTTCTGCGCTCACAGATACGCAGTATTTT.

This rearrangement joins TRBV19 to TRBJ1-1; 8 bases match TRBD1. The CDR3 is 14 residues long. The V and J ends lost 7 bases and 1 base, in that order; junction bases with no gene match: 5. From germline, CDR1 is LNHDA and CDR2 SQIVND (reference sequence). The CDR3: CASNAQGGNTEAFF. The CDR3 DNA reads TGTGCCAGTAATGCACAGGGGGGGAACACTGAAGCTTTCTTT.

V usage is TRBV6-1 and J usage is TRBJ2-7; 12 bases align to TRBD2. The ends lost 5 bases at V and 7 bases at J; junction bases unmatched: 6. The CDR3 is 14 amino acids. CDR1 is MNHNS, CDR2 SASEGT, per germline. The CDR3 loop reads CASSFTSGRNEQYF. In DNA form, the CDR3 reads TGTGCCAGCAGTTTCACTAGCGGGAGGAATGAGCAGTACTTC.

Remarks on this clone: A read error may account for a junction end that differs from germline. The V call is TRBV7-7, the J call TRBJ2-5; 12 bases align to TRBD2. The germline CDR1 and CDR2 sequences are SSHAT and FNYEAQ (reference sequence). The CDR3 length is 17 residues. The CDR3 region is CASSLGTSGGPEETQYF. The CDR3 nucleotides read TGTGCTAGCAGCTTGGGAACTAGCGGGGGGCCAGAAGAGACCCAGTACTTC.

This rearrangement joins TRBV28 to TRBJ2-7; 7 nucleotides agree with TRBD2. This CDR3 has 15 amino acids. With V trimmed by 1 base and J by 2 bases, 5 bases remained unmatched. CDR1 is MDHEN and CDR2 is SYDVKM in the germline V gene. DNA of the CDR3: TGTGCCAGCAGTTTATCAGCGGGGAGCGCCTACGAGCAGTACTTC. Its protein is CASSLSAGSAYEQYF.

The CDR3: CASGSRTALGYTF. CDR3 nucleotides: TGTGCTAGTGGTTCCCGGACTGCGTTGGGCTACACCTTC. The V and J genes are TRBV12-5 and TRBJ1-2; D is ambiguous. The germline V gene has CDR1 LGHNT and CDR2 FRNRAP. V was cut by 4 bases and J by 8 bases, with 14 bases left in between. There are 13 residues in the CDR3.

The CDR3: CASSPQGSGGTQYF. Here the CDR3 DNA reads TGTGCCAGTAGTCCGCAGGGGTCGGGGGGGACCCAGTACTTC. The V and J genes are TRBV19 and TRBJ2-5; D is possibly TRBD2 (7 bases). CDR1 LNHDA and CDR2 SQIVND come from the germline V gene (reference sequence). The CDR3 has 14 residues. V gave up 5 bases and J gave up 7 bases, with 17 bases separating them.

V usage is TRBV5-4 and J usage is TRBJ2-1; TRBD2 matches at 9 bases. From germline, CDR1 is SGHNT and CDR2 YYREEE (reference sequence). The CDR3 is 13 residues long. V shed 5 bases, J shed 7 bases, and the junction held 4 bases outside the gene matches. The CDR3 bases are TGTGCCAGCAGGAAAAGCGGGGGGAATGAGCAGTTCTTC. The encoded protein is CASRKSGGNEQFF.

The gene calls are TRBV5-5 and TRBJ2-3; 13 positions agree with TRBD2. Unmatched junction bases numbered 7, after V lost 3 bases and J lost 3 bases. This CDR3 has 17 amino acids. Germline assignment: CDR1 SGHKS and CDR2 YYEKEE (reference sequence). In nucleotides, the CDR3 is TGTGCCAGCAGCTCGGGGACTAGCGGGGTTGGGACAGATACGCAGTATTTT. Residues: CASSSGTSGVGTDTQYF. The complete variable domain, with remaining parts taken from reference TRBV5-5 and TRBJ2-3, reads DAGVTQSPTHLIKTRGQQVTLRCSPISGHKSVSWYQQVLGQGPQFIFQYYEKEERGRGNFPDRFSARQFPNYSSELNVNALLLGDSALYLCASSSGTSGVGTDTQYFGPGTRLTVL.

The rearrangement joins TRBV4-3 to TRBJ2-5; D is ambiguous. The germline V gene encodes CDR1 LGHNA and CDR2 YSLEER. This CDR3 comprises 15 residues. With 3 bases removed from V and 5 bases from J, the gap between germline ends came to 16 bases. In DNA, the CDR3 is TGCGCCAGCAGCCAGGGTCGAAAACCCGGGGAGACCCAGTACTTC. Amino acids: CASSQGRKPGETQYF.

The chain has TRBV5-4 and TRBJ2-1, with 16 bases identical to TRBD2. Germline V gives CDR1 SGHNT, CDR2 YYREEE (reference sequence). With V trimmed by 2 bases and J by 6 bases, 11 bases remained unmatched. CDR3 length equals 19 residues. CDR3 nucleotide sequence: TGTGCCAGCAGCTTAGGGACTAGCGGGAGGGCCTTAGGAGGCAATGAGCAGTTCTTC. Its translation is CASSLGTSGRALGGNEQFF.

V gene TRBV7-2 combines with J gene TRBJ2-7, with 10 bases lining up with TRBD1. Per germline, CDR1 SGHTA and CDR2 FQGNSA. The CDR3 spans 15 residues. The junction had 7 bases not matched to a gene; V was cut back by 5 bases and J by 3 bases. This chain's CDR3 is CASSAGQGNFYEQYF. Here the CDR3 DNA reads TGTGCCAGCAGCGCGGGACAGGGGAATTTCTACGAGCAGTACTTC.

The chain is built from TRBV10-1 and TRBJ2-1; the match to TRBD2 covers 14 bases. Germline CDR1 and CDR2: WNHNN and SYGVQD (reference sequence). This CDR3 contains 17 residues. V shed 8 bases and J 5 bases; nucleotides not matched to a gene: 11. The CDR3 spells CASPGLAGVGEDNEQFF. The DNA for the CDR3 is TGCGCCAGCCCGGGACTAGCGGGAGTAGGGGAAGACAATGAGCAGTTCTTC.

The genes are TRBV4-3 and TRBJ2-7, with 10 bases identical to TRBD1. The V gene's germline CDR1 is LGHNA and CDR2 YSLEER. Germline trimming cut 4 bases from V and 0 bases from J; bases unmatched to any gene: 3. This CDR3 spans 15 amino acids. CDR3 in amino acids: CASSRGQGDSYEQYF. CDR3 coding DNA: TGCGCCAGCAGCCGCGGACAGGGGGACTCCTACGAGCAGTACTTC.

The V call is TRBV5-1, the J call TRBJ1-5, with D possibly matching TRBD1 (6 bases). This CDR3 is 16 amino acids long. Germline CDR1 and CDR2: SGHRS and YFSETQ. Trimming took off 0 bases at V and 8 bases at J, with 18 bases between the two ends. In nucleotides, the CDR3 is TGCGCCAGCAGCTTGGAGGCCAGGGGCGCGTCTAAGCCCCAGCATTTT. It specifies CASSLEARGASKPQHF.

V gene TRBV19 combines with J gene TRBJ1-5; D possibly corresponds to TRBD1 (6 bases). The CDR3 loop spans 15 amino acids. Per germline, CDR1 LNHDA and CDR2 SQIVND (reference sequence). Trimming shortened V by 1 base and J by 9 bases, and 16 bases separated the two germline ends. The CDR3 region is CASSIGQVPARPQHF. CDR3 in DNA: TGTGCCAGTAGTATAGGACAGGTACCAGCGCGGCCCCAGCATTTT.